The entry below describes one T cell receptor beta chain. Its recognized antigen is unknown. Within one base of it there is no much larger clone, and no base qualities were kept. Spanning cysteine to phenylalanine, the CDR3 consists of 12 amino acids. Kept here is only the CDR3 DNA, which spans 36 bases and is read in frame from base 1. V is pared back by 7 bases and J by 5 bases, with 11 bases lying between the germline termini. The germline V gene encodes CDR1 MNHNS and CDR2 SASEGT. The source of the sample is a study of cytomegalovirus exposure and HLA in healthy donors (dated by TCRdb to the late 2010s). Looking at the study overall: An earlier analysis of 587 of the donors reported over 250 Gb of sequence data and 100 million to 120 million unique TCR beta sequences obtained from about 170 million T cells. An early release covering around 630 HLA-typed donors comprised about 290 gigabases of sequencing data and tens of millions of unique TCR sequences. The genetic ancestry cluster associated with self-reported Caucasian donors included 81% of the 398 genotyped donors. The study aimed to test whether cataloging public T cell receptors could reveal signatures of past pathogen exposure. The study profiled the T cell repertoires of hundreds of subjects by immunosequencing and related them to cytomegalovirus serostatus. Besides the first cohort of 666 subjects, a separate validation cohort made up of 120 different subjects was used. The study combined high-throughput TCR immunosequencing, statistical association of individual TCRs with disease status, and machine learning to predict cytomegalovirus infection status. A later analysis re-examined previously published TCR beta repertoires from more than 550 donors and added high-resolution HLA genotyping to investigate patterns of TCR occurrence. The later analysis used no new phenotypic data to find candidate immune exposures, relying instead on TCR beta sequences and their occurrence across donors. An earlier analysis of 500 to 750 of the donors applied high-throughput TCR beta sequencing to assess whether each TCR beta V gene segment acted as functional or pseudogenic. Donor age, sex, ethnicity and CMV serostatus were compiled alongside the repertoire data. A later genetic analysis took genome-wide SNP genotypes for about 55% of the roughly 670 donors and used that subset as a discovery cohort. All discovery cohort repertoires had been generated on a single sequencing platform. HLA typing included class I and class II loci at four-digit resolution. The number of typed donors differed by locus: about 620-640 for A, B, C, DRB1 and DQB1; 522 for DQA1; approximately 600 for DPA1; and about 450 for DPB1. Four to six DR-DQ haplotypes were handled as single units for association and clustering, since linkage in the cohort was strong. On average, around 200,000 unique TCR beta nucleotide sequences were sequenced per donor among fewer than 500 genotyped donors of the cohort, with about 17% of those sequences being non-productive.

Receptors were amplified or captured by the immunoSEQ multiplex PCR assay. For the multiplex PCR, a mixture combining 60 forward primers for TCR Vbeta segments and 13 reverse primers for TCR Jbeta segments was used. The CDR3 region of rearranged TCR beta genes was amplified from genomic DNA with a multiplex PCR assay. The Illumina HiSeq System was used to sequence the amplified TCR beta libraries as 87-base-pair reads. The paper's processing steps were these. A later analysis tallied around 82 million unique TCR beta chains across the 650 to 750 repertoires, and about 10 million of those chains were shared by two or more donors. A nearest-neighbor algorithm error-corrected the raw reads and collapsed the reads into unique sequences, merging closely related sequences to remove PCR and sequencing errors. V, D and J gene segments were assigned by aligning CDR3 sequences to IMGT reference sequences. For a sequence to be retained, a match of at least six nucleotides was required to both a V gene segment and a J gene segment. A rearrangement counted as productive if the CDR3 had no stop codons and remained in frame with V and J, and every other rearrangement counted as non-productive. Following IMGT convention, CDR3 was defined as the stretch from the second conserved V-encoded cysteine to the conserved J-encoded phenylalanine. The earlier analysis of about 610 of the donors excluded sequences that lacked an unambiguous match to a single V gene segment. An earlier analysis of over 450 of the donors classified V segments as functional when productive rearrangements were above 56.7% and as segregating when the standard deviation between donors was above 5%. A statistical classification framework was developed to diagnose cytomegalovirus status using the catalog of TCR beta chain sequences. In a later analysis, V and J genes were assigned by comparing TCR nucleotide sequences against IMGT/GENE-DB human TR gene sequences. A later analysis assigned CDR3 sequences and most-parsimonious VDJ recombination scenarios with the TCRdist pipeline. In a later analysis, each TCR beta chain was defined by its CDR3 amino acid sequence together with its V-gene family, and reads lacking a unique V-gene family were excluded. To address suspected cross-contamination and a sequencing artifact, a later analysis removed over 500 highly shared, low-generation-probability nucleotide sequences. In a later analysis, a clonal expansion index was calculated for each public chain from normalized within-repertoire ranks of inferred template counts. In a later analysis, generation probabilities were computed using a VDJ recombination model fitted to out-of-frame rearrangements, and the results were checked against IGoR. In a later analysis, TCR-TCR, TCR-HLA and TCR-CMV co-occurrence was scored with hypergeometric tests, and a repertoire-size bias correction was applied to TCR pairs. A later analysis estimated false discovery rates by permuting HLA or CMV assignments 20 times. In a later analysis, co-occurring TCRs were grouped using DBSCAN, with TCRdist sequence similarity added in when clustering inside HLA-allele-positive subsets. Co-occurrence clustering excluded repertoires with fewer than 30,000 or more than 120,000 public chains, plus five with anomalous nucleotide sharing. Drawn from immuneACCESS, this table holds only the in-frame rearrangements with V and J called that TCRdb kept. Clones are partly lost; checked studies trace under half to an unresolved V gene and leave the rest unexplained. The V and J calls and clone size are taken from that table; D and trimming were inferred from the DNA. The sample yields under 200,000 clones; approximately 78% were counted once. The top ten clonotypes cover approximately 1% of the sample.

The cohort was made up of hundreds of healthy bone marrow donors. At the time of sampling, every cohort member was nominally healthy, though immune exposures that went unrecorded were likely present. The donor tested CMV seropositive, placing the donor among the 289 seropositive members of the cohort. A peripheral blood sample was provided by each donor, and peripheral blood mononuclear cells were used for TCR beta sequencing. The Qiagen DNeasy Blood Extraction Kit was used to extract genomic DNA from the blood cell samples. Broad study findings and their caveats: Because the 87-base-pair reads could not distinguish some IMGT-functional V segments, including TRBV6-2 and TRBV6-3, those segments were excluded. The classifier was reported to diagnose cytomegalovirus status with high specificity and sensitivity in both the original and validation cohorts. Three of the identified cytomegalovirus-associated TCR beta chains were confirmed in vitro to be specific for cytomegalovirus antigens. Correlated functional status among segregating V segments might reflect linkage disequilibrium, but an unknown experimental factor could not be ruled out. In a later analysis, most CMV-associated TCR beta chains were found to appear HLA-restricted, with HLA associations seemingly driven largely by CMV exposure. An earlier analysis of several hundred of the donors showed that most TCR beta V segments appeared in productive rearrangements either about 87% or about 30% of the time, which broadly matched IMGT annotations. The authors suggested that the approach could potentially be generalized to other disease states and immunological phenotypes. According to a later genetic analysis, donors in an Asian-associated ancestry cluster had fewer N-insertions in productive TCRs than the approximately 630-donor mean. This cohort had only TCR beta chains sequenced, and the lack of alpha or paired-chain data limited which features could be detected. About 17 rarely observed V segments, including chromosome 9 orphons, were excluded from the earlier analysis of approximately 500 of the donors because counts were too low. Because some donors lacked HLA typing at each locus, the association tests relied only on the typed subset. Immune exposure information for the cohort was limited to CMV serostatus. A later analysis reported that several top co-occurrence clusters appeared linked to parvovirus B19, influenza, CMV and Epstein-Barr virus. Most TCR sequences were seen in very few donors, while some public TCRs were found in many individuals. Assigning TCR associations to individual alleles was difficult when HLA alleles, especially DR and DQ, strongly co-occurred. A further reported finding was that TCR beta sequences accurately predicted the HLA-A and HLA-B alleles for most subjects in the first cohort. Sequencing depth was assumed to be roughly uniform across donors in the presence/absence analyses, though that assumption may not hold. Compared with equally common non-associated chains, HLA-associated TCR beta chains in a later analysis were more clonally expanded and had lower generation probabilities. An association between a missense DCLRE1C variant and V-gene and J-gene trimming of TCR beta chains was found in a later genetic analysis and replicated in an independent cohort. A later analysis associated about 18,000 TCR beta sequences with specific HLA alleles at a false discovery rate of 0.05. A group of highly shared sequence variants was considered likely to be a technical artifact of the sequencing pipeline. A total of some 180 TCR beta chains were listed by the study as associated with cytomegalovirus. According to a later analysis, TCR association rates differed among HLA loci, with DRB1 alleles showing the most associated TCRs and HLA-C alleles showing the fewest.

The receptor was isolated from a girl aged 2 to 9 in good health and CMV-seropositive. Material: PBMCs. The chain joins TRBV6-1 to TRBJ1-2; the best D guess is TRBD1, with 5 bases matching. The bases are TGTGCCAGCAAACCAGGGAAGTATGGCTACACCTTC. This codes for CASKPGKYGYTF.